This T cell receptor (beta chain) was found in a study of shared clonotypes between healthy human individuals. General study results and limits: Limited genetic and exposure-history diversity came from having few donors.

This CDR3 is 18 amino acids long. The ends lost 2 bases at V and 0 bases at J; junction bases unmatched: 8. The V gene's germline CDR1 is MDHEN and CDR2 SYDVKM. It was CD45RO-negative cells, positively selected for CCR7, that made up naive CD8 cells, with terminally differentiated effector memory CD45RA+ cells excluded. At deep level, the assay was performed. Libraries were prepared by immunoSEQ multiplex PCR; TCRdb keeps only in-frame clonotypes and omits some of them. Of 600,000 or so clones in the sample, roughly 98% were seen once. This clone was found once. Its cognate antigen is unknown. The J gene is TRBJ2-2, the V gene TRBV28, with TRBD2 matching over 8 bases. Input material: naive CD8+ T cells sorted from blood. The TCR originated in a man aged 30-40 years in good health. CDR3 sequence: CASSLGLAGWSNTGELFF. In DNA form, the CDR3 reads TGTGCCAGCAGTTTAGGGCTAGCGGGTTGGTCGAACACCGGGGAGCTGTTTTTT.